The subject of this entry is one T cell receptor beta chain. Its specific antigen is unknown. Base qualities are not recorded, but no much larger clone differs from it by a single base. The cohort consisted of some 730 healthy bone marrow donors. At the time of sampling, every cohort member was nominally healthy, though immune exposures that went unrecorded were likely present. The donor tested CMV seronegative and was one of the 352 seronegative cohort members. A peripheral blood sample was provided by each donor, and peripheral blood mononuclear cells were used for TCR beta sequencing. Genomic DNA was extracted from the blood cell samples with the Qiagen DNeasy Blood Extraction Kit. These data come from a study of cytomegalovirus exposure and HLA in healthy donors (dated by TCRdb to 2016 to 2017). Study-wide context: In an earlier analysis of under 600 of the donors, 250 to 300 Gb of sequence data and approximately 100 million unique TCR beta sequences from approximately 180 million T cells were reported. Around 320 gigabases of sequencing data and 70 million to 85 million unique TCR sequences were included in an early release covering under 650 HLA-typed donors. Of the roughly 400 genotyped donors, about 84% fell in the genetic ancestry cluster associated with self-reported Caucasian donors. The study aimed to test whether cataloging public T cell receptors could reveal signatures of past pathogen exposure. The study used immunosequencing to profile the T cell repertoires of more than 650 subjects and linked those repertoires to cytomegalovirus serostatus. Along with the roughly 670-subject first cohort, a separate validation cohort of over 90 different subjects was used. The study combined high-throughput TCR immunosequencing, statistical association of individual TCRs with disease status, and machine learning to predict cytomegalovirus infection status. In a later analysis, previously published TCR beta repertoires from roughly 710 donors were re-analyzed and high-resolution HLA genotyping was added so that TCR occurrence patterns could be studied. Rather than drawing on any new phenotypic data, the later analysis identified candidate immune exposures from TCR beta sequences and the way those sequences occurred across donors. To decide whether each TCR beta V gene segment behaved as functional or pseudogenic, an earlier analysis of some 580 of the donors relied on high-throughput TCR beta sequencing. Donor age, sex, ethnicity and CMV serostatus were collected together with the repertoire data. In a later genetic analysis, genome-wide SNP genotypes for about 65% of the roughly 700 donors were used, and that subset was treated as a discovery cohort. All discovery cohort repertoires had been generated on a single sequencing platform. HLA typing covered class I and class II loci at four-digit resolution. Typing coverage varied by locus: roughly 620-640 donors for A, B, C, DRB1 and DQB1; approximately 520 for DQA1; around 570 for DPA1; approximately 490 for DPB1. Four to six DR-DQ haplotypes were handled as single units for association and clustering, since linkage in the cohort was strong. Across 398 genotyped donors of the cohort, an average of approximately 220,000 unique TCR beta nucleotide sequences per donor were sequenced, and approximately 17% of those sequences were non-productive. Findings and caveats that apply to the study as a whole: According to a later genetic analysis, donors in an Asian-associated ancestry cluster had fewer N-insertions in productive TCRs than the approximately 630-donor mean. A cluster of highly shared sequence variants was judged likely to represent a technical artifact of the sequencing pipeline. For the cohort, immune exposure information was limited to CMV serostatus. In a later analysis, several top co-occurrence clusters were reported to appear linked to parvovirus B19, influenza, CMV and Epstein-Barr virus. In vitro tests confirmed that a few of the cytomegalovirus-associated TCR beta chains recognize cytomegalovirus antigens. Because the 87-base-pair reads could not distinguish some IMGT-functional V segments, including TRBV6-2 and TRBV6-3, those segments were excluded. Correlated functional status among segregating V segments might reflect linkage disequilibrium, but an unknown experimental factor could not be ruled out. The authors suggested that the approach could potentially be generalized to other disease states and immunological phenotypes. A later analysis found that most CMV-associated TCR beta chains appeared HLA-restricted, with HLA associations seemingly driven largely by CMV exposure. In the study, around 150 TCR beta chains were listed as associated with cytomegalovirus. Because some donors lacked HLA typing at each locus, the association tests relied only on the typed subset. Presence/absence analyses assumed roughly uniform sequencing depth across donors, an assumption that may not hold. A later analysis found that TCR association rates varied across HLA loci, with DRB1 alleles showing the most associated TCRs and HLA-C alleles the fewest. The cohort was sequenced for TCR beta chains only, and without alpha or paired-chain data the features that could be detected were limited. A further reported finding was that TCR beta sequences accurately predicted the HLA-A and HLA-B alleles for most subjects in the first cohort. Specific HLA alleles were associated with about 17,000 TCR beta sequences at a false discovery rate of 0.05 in a later analysis. In both the original and validation cohorts, the classifier was reported to diagnose cytomegalovirus status with high specificity and sensitivity. Strong co-occurrence of HLA alleles, especially DR and DQ, made assigning TCR associations to individual alleles difficult. V-gene and J-gene trimming of TCR beta chains was associated with a missense DCLRE1C variant in a later genetic analysis, and the association was replicated in an independent cohort. Broadly in line with IMGT annotations, most TCR beta V segments showed up in productive rearrangements about 87% or about 30% of the time in an earlier analysis of 587 of the donors. In a later analysis, HLA-associated TCR beta chains were found to be more clonally expanded and to have lower generation probabilities than equally common non-associated chains. Most TCR sequences were seen in very few donors, while some public TCRs were found in many individuals. Some 16 rarely observed V segments, including chromosome 9 orphons, were excluded from the earlier analysis of several hundred of the donors because counts were too low.

From the cysteine up to the phenylalanine, the CDR3 has a length of 15 residues. The read is trimmed to its CDR3 DNA, 45 bases read in frame from base 1. V has 1 base trimmed and J has 9 bases trimmed; junction bases matching no gene number 8. CDR1 and CDR2 were assigned from the germline V gene (reference sequence) as SEHNR and FQNEAQ. The library was produced with the immunoSEQ multiplex PCR assay. For the multiplex PCR, a mixture combining 60 forward primers for TCR Vbeta segments and 13 reverse primers for TCR Jbeta segments was used. A multiplex PCR assay on genomic DNA amplified the CDR3 region of rearranged TCR beta genes. The amplified TCR beta libraries were sequenced on the Illumina HiSeq System as 87-base-pair reads. The authors' pipeline ran thus. A later analysis counted 75 million to 100 million unique TCR beta chains across the roughly 700 repertoires, and roughly 9.9 million of these chains were shared by at least two donors. A nearest-neighbor algorithm error-corrected the raw reads and collapsed the reads into unique sequences, merging closely related sequences to remove PCR and sequencing errors. CDR3 sequences were aligned to IMGT reference sequences to assign V, D and J gene segments. For a sequence to be retained, at least a six-nucleotide match to both a V gene segment and a J gene segment was required. A rearrangement counted as productive if the CDR3 had no stop codons and remained in frame with V and J, and every other rearrangement counted as non-productive. Following IMGT convention, CDR3 was defined as the stretch from the second conserved V-encoded cysteine up to the conserved J-encoded phenylalanine. Sequences without an unambiguous match to a single V gene segment were excluded from the earlier analysis of a few hundred of the donors. An earlier analysis of several hundred of the donors called V segments functional above 56.7% productive rearrangements and segregating when the between-donor standard deviation exceeded 5%. A statistical classification framework was developed to diagnose cytomegalovirus status using the catalog of TCR beta chain sequences. In a later analysis, TCR nucleotide sequences were compared against IMGT/GENE-DB human TR gene sequences so that V and J genes could be assigned. Using the TCRdist pipeline, a later analysis assigned CDR3 sequences along with most-parsimonious VDJ recombination scenarios. In a later analysis, each TCR beta chain was defined by its CDR3 amino acid sequence together with its V-gene family, and reads lacking a unique V-gene family were excluded. In a later analysis, approximately 640 highly shared, low-generation-probability nucleotide sequences were removed to address suspected cross-contamination and a sequencing artifact. In a later analysis, a clonal expansion index was calculated for each public chain from normalized within-repertoire ranks of inferred template counts. In a later analysis, generation probabilities were computed using a VDJ recombination model fitted to out-of-frame rearrangements, and the results were checked against IGoR. Hypergeometric tests were used in a later analysis to score TCR-TCR, TCR-HLA and TCR-CMV co-occurrence, with a repertoire-size bias correction applied to the TCR pairs. False discovery rates were estimated in a later analysis by permuting HLA or CMV assignments 20 times. In a later analysis, co-occurring TCRs were grouped using DBSCAN, with TCRdist sequence similarity added in when clustering inside HLA-allele-positive subsets. Repertoires with fewer than 30,000 or more than 120,000 public chains were left out of co-occurrence clustering, as were four to six repertoires with anomalous nucleotide sharing. Entries here come from immuneACCESS through TCRdb and include only in-frame sequences with V and J called. Some clones fail to appear in such tables; in the studies checked, an unresolved V gene covers under half of the shortfall, and the cause of the remainder is unknown. V and J calls and clone size are as listed in that table; D and trimming were resolved from the DNA. Here the sample has more than 90,000 clones; approximately 74% occur a single time. In total, the top ten clones hold approximately 2.1% of the sample.

The sequence came from a woman between 35 and 50 years old in good health and CMV-seronegative. Sample: PBMCs. This chain is built from TRBV7-9 and TRBJ2-1, and TRBD2 aligns with 8 junction nucleotides. The CDR3 in this case is CASSLVSGTRSEQFF. The DNA is TGTGCCAGCAGCTTAGTTAGCGGGACGCGGAGTGAGCAGTTCTTC. Where the CDR3 stops, the reference TRBV7-9 and TRBJ2-1 genes take over; the full variable domain is DTGVSQNPRHKITKRGQNVTFRCDPISEHNRLYWYRQTLGQGPEFLTYFQNEAQLEKSRLLSDRFSAERPKGSFSTLEIQRTEQGDSAMYLCASSLVSGTRSEQFFGPGTRLTVL.